These 13 T cell receptor beta chains share one sample of origin, sequenced in a study of CD8 T cells in Susac syndrome. Reverse transcription of about 0.5 to 1 ug RNA was carried out with random hexamers. A single record per CDR3 protein comes from TCRdb applying MiXCR to the immunoSEQ multiplex PCR reads. The table has 150,000 to 200,000 distinct CDR3 sequences, 90% to 95% seen once; the top ten hold 0.1% to 0.12%. The sequencing sample was made of CD4+ T cells from PBMCs. These receptors were obtained from a human donor with Susac syndrome.

The chain is built from TRBV9 and TRBJ1-2; 8 bases map to TRBD1. Trimming cost V 0 bases and J 6 bases; bases outside gene matches: 13. Looked up from germline, CDR1 is SGDLS and CDR2 is YYNGEE. The CDR3 is 17 amino acids. CDR3 DNA sequence: TGTGCCAGCAGCGTAGGCCCCGAATCGGGGACAGGAAATGGCTACACCTTC. Translating it yields CASSVGPESGTGNGYTF.

V is TRBV20-1 and J is TRBJ1-2; D remains unclear. Germline V gene sequence: CDR1 DFQATT, CDR2 SNEGSKA (reference sequence). V lost 0 bases to trimming and J lost 5 bases, with 7 bases between them. There are 12 residues in the CDR3. CDR3 nucleotides: TGCAGTGCTAGAGAAAGCGGTTATGGCTACACCTTC. It yields the protein CSARESGYGYTF.

The J gene is TRBJ2-7, the V gene TRBV10-3; 10 positions match TRBD1. With 9 bases clipped from V and 3 bases from J, the junction kept 2 bases outside the gene matches. The CDR3 is 12 residues long. CDR1 and CDR2 from the germline V gene are ENHRY and SYGVKD. CDR3 sequence (DNA): TGTGCCATTGGGACAGGGGACTACGAGCAGTACTTC. Translating it yields CAIGTGDYEQYF.

In its sample, this clonotype was seen once. J is TRBJ1-6 and V is TRBV25-1; D unresolved. Germline loops: CDR1 MGHDK, CDR2 SYGVNS. The length of the CDR3 is 14 residues. The germline V and J ends were trimmed by 6 bases and 8 bases, with 14 bases remaining between them. CDR3 nucleotide sequence: TGTGCCAGCAGGAGCGACATGACCCATTCACCCCTCCACTTT. Translation: CASRSDMTHSPLHF.

This clonotype was seen a single time. The genes are TRBV6-2 or TRBV6-3 and TRBJ2-3, with no clear D. CDR1 is MNHEY, CDR2 SVGEGT, per germline. The CDR3 covers 14 residues. V lost 7 bases to trimming and J lost 4 bases, with 15 bases between them. Written as DNA, the CDR3 is TGTGCCAGCACCCCAACTACGTTCGCAGATACGCAGTATTTT. Its protein product is CASTPTTFADTQYF.

The chain uses TRBV30 and TRBJ1-1; D may be TRBD1 (5 bases). CDR1 and CDR2 (germline): GTSNPN, SVGIG (reference sequence). V lost 1 base, J lost 9 bases, and 12 bases lay in between. The CDR3 is 12 residues long. CDR3 region: CAWSGGGPQAFF. The CDR3 coding sequence is TGTGCCTGGAGTGGCGGGGGACCTCAAGCTTTCTTT.

This chain connects TRBV24-1 to TRBJ2-3; 7 bases are a match to TRBD2. Per germline, CDR1 KGHDR and CDR2 SFDVKD. CDR3 length: 15 amino acids. With 5 bases clipped from V and 5 bases from J, the junction kept 9 bases outside the gene matches. The CDR3 here is CATSAVGGRGDTQYF. The CDR3 DNA is TGTGCCACCAGTGCCGTGGGGGGGAGGGGAGATACGCAGTATTTT.

V gene TRBV30 combines with J gene TRBJ2-7, with a weak D call TRBD1 (6 bases). Germline CDR1 GTSNPN, CDR2 SVGIG (reference sequence). The CDR3 contains 13 residues. Trimming removed 1 base at V and 7 bases at J, with 14 bases between. In DNA form, the CDR3 reads TGTGCCTGGAGTGCGAGGACAGCCTCGGAGCAGTACTTC. Protein product: CAWSARTASEQYF.

The gene calls are TRBV6-2 or TRBV6-3 and TRBJ2-5; 8 bases are a match to TRBD2. With 5 bases clipped from V and 0 bases from J, the junction kept 5 bases outside the gene matches. CDR1 and CDR2 from the germline V gene are MNHEY and SVGEGT. This CDR3 has 15 residues. DNA of the CDR3: TGTGCCAGCAGTAACAAGCGGGGGAACCAAGAGACCCAGTACTTC. This gives the protein CASSNKRGNQETQYF.

This chain uses TRBV7-2 with TRBJ2-7; 8 bases map to TRBD2. The germline gives CDR1 SGHTA, CDR2 FQGNSA. The trim removed 5 bases at V and 5 bases at J, leaving 20 bases unmatched. The CDR3 length is 18 residues. The CDR3 region is CASSPRESGGLTPNEQYF. CDR3 DNA sequence: TGTGCCAGCAGCCCCCGAGAAAGCGGGGGCCTCACCCCCAACGAGCAGTACTTC.

This chain connects TRBV3-1 to TRBJ2-7; 7 bases match TRBD2. The CDR3 consists of 13 residues. V lost 4 bases to trimming and J lost 9 bases; unmatched junction nucleotides: 9. Germline CDR1 and CDR2: LGHDT and YNNKEL (reference sequence). The CDR3 here is CASSRTSDTRQYF. Written as DNA, the CDR3 is TGTGCCAGCAGCCGGACTAGTGATACGAGGCAGTACTTC.

The chain has TRBV28 and TRBJ1-2, with 8 bases that match TRBD1. CDR3 length equals 15 residues. The V gene's germline CDR1 is MDHEN and CDR2 SYDVKM. J was trimmed by 5 bases and V by 6 bases; bases with no gene match: 11. This chain's CDR3 is CASRAAGGAGYGYTF. The CDR3 DNA follows: TGTGCCAGCAGAGCCGCAGGGGGCGCAGGGTATGGCTACACCTTC.

The gene calls are TRBV20-1 and TRBJ2-4; D is uncertain. CDR3 length: 14 residues. The V gene's germline CDR1 is DFQATT and CDR2 SNEGSKA (reference sequence). Between the trimmed V and J ends, which lost 4 bases and 0 bases, there was a span of 10 bases. CDR3 DNA: TGCAGTGCTATGGCAATTGTAGCCAAAAACATTCAGTACTTC. Translating gives CSAMAIVAKNIQYF.